A selection of T cell receptor beta chains follows, all from one sample in a study of early T cells in non-severe SARS-CoV-2 infection. TCRdb analysed the 5' RACE reads with MiXCR anew, one entry per CDR3 protein. The table shows 70,000 to 95,000 distinct CDR3 sequences, with 14% to 15% occurring only once. Sequencing was performed on whole blood. The receptors stem from an adult who was a healthcare worker with PCR-confirmed SARS-CoV-2 infection or an uninfected control (not recorded which). CDR3s include the opening cysteine and the closing phenylalanine or tryptophan. The order of the fields is clone size, V gene, D gene, J gene, CDR3 DNA, CDR3 protein. The D gene is left open where the match is weak. Not every row has a clone size; where given, it reads once, few, many or a size class.

few	TRBV12-3/TRBV12-4	TRBD1	TRBJ1-1	TGTGCCAGCAGTTCTAACAGGGGCAGTTTTGAAGCTTTCTTT	CASSSNRGSFEAFF
-	TRBV6-6	-	TRBJ2-2	TGTGCCAGCACCCGGTCCGGACACCCGAACACCGGGGAGCTGTTTTTT	CASTRSGHPNTGELFF
-	TRBV27	-	TRBJ2-6	TGTGCCACCTCTTTGTCCTCTGGGGCCATCGTCCTGACTTTC	CATSLSSGAIVLTF
few	TRBV20-1	-	TRBJ2-7	TGCAGTGCATGGGGGACTGGTTCCTACGAGCAGTACTTC	CSAWGTGSYEQYF
few	TRBV7-2	-	TRBJ2-7	TGTGCCAGCAGCCCGGACAGACTTAAGTACTTC	CASSPDRLKYF
many	TRBV7-3	-	TRBJ2-2	TGTGCCAGCAGGAGAAGACAAAACACCGGGGAGCTGTTTTTT	CASRRRQNTGELFF
medium-sized	TRBV29-1	-	TRBJ1-2	TGCAGCGTTAAAACTTGGCACGACGGAGGCTACACCTTC	CSVKTWHDGGYTF
many	TRBV19	-	TRBJ2-5	TGTGCCAGTAGTGCCAGAGGATTGATCGAGACCCAGTACTTC	CASSARGLIETQYF
-	TRBV11-1	TRBD2	TRBJ2-1	TGTGCCAGCAGTTGGACTAGCGGGGCCCCCTCCTACAATGAGCAGTTCTTC	CASSWTSGAPSYNEQFF
-	TRBV2	-	TRBJ1-1	TGTGCCAGCAGTGCCGACAGGATACCTGAAGCTTTCTTT	CASSADRIPEAFF
many	TRBV5-5	-	TRBJ1-5	TGTGCCAGCAGCCTGGGGGGCCGTCAGCCCCAGCATTTT	CASSLGGRQPQHF
-	TRBV14	-	TRBJ2-3	TGTGCCAGCAGCACTTTCGACCATCGCACAGATACGCAGTATTTT	CASSTFDHRTDTQYF
-	TRBV7-8	-	TRBJ2-7	TGTGCCAGCAGCTTAGGGACCGAGCAGTACTTC	CASSLGTEQYF
many	TRBV5-4	-	TRBJ1-2	TGTGCCAGCAGCTTGGCGGGGGGCCAGGGCTACACCTTC	CASSLAGGQGYTF
-	TRBV19	-	TRBJ1-6	TGTGCCAGTAGTATCACCCAGCCCGGAAGAGCAAATTCACCCCTCCACTTT	CASSITQPGRANSPLHF
many	TRBV10-2	-	TRBJ2-2	TGCGCCAGCAGTGAGAGCGGGAACACCGGGGAGCTGTTTTTT	CASSESGNTGELFF
once	TRBV20-1	-	TRBJ2-7	TGCAGTGCTGGGCACCCCCTAGAGTACGAGCAGTACTTC	CSAGHPLEYEQYF
few	TRBV9	-	TRBJ2-1	TGTGCCAGCAGCGCAGGCTTGGGGGGCGCCTCCTACAATGAGCAGTTCTTC	CASSAGLGGASYNEQFF
many	TRBV7-6	-	TRBJ2-1	TGTGCCAGCAGCCTTAGAGGCGGGGGCCGTTCTGGGAATGAGCAGTTCTTC	CASSLRGGGRSGNEQFF
-	TRBV6-2/TRBV6-3	-	TRBJ2-3	TGTGCCAGCAGTCCTTGGTCGTTAGATACGCAGTATTTT	CASSPWSLDTQYF
few	TRBV29-1	TRBD1	TRBJ1-2	TGCAGCGTTAGTGCAATGGGACAGGGAAGCGGCTACACCTTC	CSVSAMGQGSGYTF
many	TRBV5-1	-	TRBJ2-3	TGCGCCAGCAGCCCCGCACAGGGAAGGAGGGCGAGCACAGATACGCAGTATTTT	CASSPAQGRRASTDTQYF
-	TRBV28	TRBD2	TRBJ2-7	TGTGCCAGCAGTTACCTACGGGGGGCCTACGAGCAGTACTTC	CASSYLRGAYEQYF
many	TRBV9	-	TRBJ2-7	TGTGCCAGCAGCCGGTGGGACAAGGAGGCGCAGTACTTC	CASSRWDKEAQYF
-	TRBV6-2/TRBV6-3	TRBD1	TRBJ1-5	TGTGCCAGCAGAAAACAGGGGACGCCCCAGCATTTT	CASRKQGTPQHF
-	TRBV7-2	TRBD1	TRBJ2-3	TGTGCCAGCAGTACTCTCGGGACAGGTGTCTCCCCAGATACGCAGTATTTT	CASSTLGTGVSPDTQYF
few	TRBV6-6	-	TRBJ2-2	TGTGCCAGCAGGGGCCGGGCGCCCGGGGAGCTGTTTTTT	CASRGRAPGELFF
few	TRBV18	TRBD1	TRBJ1-2	TGTGCCAGCTCACCACCGGGCAGGGGGAAGAACTATGGCTACACCTTC	CASSPPGRGKNYGYTF
-	TRBV6-1	-	TRBJ2-5	TGTGCCAGCAGTGAACTCGCCACGGGGGAGACCCAGTACTTC	CASSELATGETQYF
-	TRBV5-1	-	TRBJ2-3	TGCGCCAGCAGCTTGAGTTCCGGGGATACAGATACGCAGTATTTT	CASSLSSGDTDTQYF
-	TRBV6-4	-	TRBJ1-3	TGTGCCGGGAGCTCTGGAAACACCATATATTTT	CAGSSGNTIYF
few	TRBV12-3/TRBV12-4	TRBD2	TRBJ2-5	TGTGCCAGCAGTTTCCCGCTAGCGGGGGGTGAGGAGACCCAGTACTTC	CASSFPLAGGEETQYF
-	TRBV7-8	-	TRBJ1-6	TGTGCCAGCAGCGCGAGGACCAGGGATAATTCACCCCTCCACTTT	CASSARTRDNSPLHF
-	TRBV27	-	TRBJ1-6	TGTGCCAGCAGTCCCCCCGGGAATACAAGGTCACCCCTCCACTTT	CASSPPGNTRSPLHF
few	TRBV11-1	-	TRBJ1-1	TGTGCCAGCAGCGAGGGAGTAAACACTGAAGCTTTCTTT	CASSEGVNTEAFF
-	TRBV6-2/TRBV6-3	TRBD1	TRBJ1-1	TGTGCCAGCAGTTACTCGACAGGGTTAAGGGTCCGGAACACTGAAGCTTTCTTT	CASSYSTGLRVRNTEAFF
few	TRBV12-3/TRBV12-4	TRBD1	TRBJ2-5	TGTGCCAGCAGATGGACAGGGGGCGCGGAGACCCAGTACTTC	CASRWTGGAETQYF
-	TRBV5-6	-	TRBJ1-4	TGTGCCAGCAGGGCCCTAGGGACCGGTGAAAAACTGTTTTTT	CASRALGTGEKLFF
few	TRBV7-8	-	TRBJ2-1	TGTGCCAGCAGGCCGCAGGGGAATGAGCAGTTCTTC	CASRPQGNEQFF
few	TRBV10-3	-	TRBJ1-2	TGTGCCATCATGTCAAGGGCTACCTATGGCTACACCTTC	CAIMSRATYGYTF
many	TRBV6-2/TRBV6-3	TRBD1	TRBJ2-5	TGTGCCAGCCGGGGCAGGGGTCCAACAGGGGAAGAGACCCAGTACTTC	CASRGRGPTGEETQYF
many	TRBV7-2	-	TRBJ2-3	TGTGCCAGCTTTATCAACTCCGGGGCCGGAGGAGATACGCAGTATTTT	CASFINSGAGGDTQYF
-	TRBV20-1	TRBD2	TRBJ2-3	TGCAGTGCTAGAGTTGAGCGGGACCGATTAGGGACAGATACGCAGTATTTT	CSARVERDRLGTDTQYF
many	TRBV29-1	-	TRBJ1-1	TGCAGCGTTGATCGGCTCATGAACACTGAAGCTTTCTTT	CSVDRLMNTEAFF
-	TRBV29-1	TRBD1	TRBJ1-4	TGCAGCGTTTGGACAGGGCTGGATGAAAAACTGTTTTTT	CSVWTGLDEKLFF
-	TRBV11-2	TRBD2	TRBJ2-3	TGTGCCAGCAGCTGGTCACTAGCGGGTATCACAGATACGCAGTATTTT	CASSWSLAGITDTQYF
-	TRBV6-6	-	TRBJ1-1	TGTGCCAGCAGCCGCCCTGGCACAAACACTGAAGCTTTCTTT	CASSRPGTNTEAFF
few	TRBV29-1	-	TRBJ2-5	TGCAGCGTCTCTCTAGAGTACCAAGAGACCCAGTACTTC	CSVSLEYQETQYF
-	TRBV6-5	-	TRBJ2-1	TGTGCCAGCAGTTACAGTTGGGGCCGAAGAGCCACTAACAATGAGCAGTTCTTC	CASSYSWGRRATNNEQFF
many	TRBV11-3	-	TRBJ2-1	TGTGCCAGCAGCTTATTTACCCCGGATGAGCAGTTCTTC	CASSLFTPDEQFF
-	TRBV29-1	-	TRBJ2-7	TGCAGCGTTGAAGGCGGCTACGAGCAGTACTTC	CSVEGGYEQYF
few	TRBV10-3	TRBD1	TRBJ2-7	TGTGCCATCGGACAGGACGACGGATATCTCGAGCAGTACTTC	CAIGQDDGYLEQYF
many	TRBV6-5	-	TRBJ1-6	TGTGCCAGCAGTTCAGGGAACTATAATTCACCCCTCCACTTT	CASSSGNYNSPLHF
few	TRBV4-1	-	TRBJ2-7	TGCGCCAGCAGCCAAGATTTAATCATGGCAGGCGGAGGGCAGTACTTC	CASSQDLIMAGGGQYF
-	TRBV29-1	-	TRBJ2-3	TGCAGCGTTTCTGAGGGGGGCACAGATACGCAGTATTTT	CSVSEGGTDTQYF
many	TRBV29-1	-	TRBJ2-1	TGCAGCGCTAAGGGCGGCAGACCACCATACAATGAGCAGTTCTTC	CSAKGGRPPYNEQFF
-	TRBV28	TRBD2	TRBJ2-7	TGTGCCAGCTCCTACGGGGGGTATTTCTACGAGCAGTACTTC	CASSYGGYFYEQYF
-	TRBV7-2	-	TRBJ1-6	TGTGCCAGCAGCTTAGGGGTTAATTCACCCCTCCACTTT	CASSLGVNSPLHF
-	TRBV7-6	-	TRBJ1-4	TGTGCCAGCAGCTTAAGGCAGCAAGAAAAACTGTTTTTT	CASSLRQQEKLFF